The entry that follows covers one TCR beta chain sequence. The target of this receptor is not known. No per-base quality is available; no much larger clone lies one base away. This sample is drawn from a study of T cell responses to AZD1222 COVID-19 vaccine (dated by TCRdb to about 2021). Looking at the study overall: AZD1222 recipients given second doses at about 4 weeks or at about 12 weeks were pooled, since spike-specific TCR depth and breadth were not found to differ between the two schedules. TCR sequencing was performed for roughly 240 trial participants, of whom 200 to 220 were given two doses of AZD1222 and 26 were given two doses of MenACWY control vaccine. Trial participants were enrolled into age subgroups of 18-55, 56-69 and 70-plus years, which contained approximately 150, 28 and 58 TCR-sequenced participants, respectively. Overall study outcomes, separate from this receptor: Participants were mostly white British, with more females than males. The authors suggested clonal diversity may have been underestimated. Only six or seven AZD1222 recipients were SARS-CoV-2 seropositive at baseline, limiting conclusions about previously exposed vaccinees. Because no day 14 peak-response samples were available, repertoires were characterized only after the peak T cell response. In the small 56-69-year group, the increase in depth fell short of significance, most likely because of low power. The vaccine-associated CD4 TCRs covered the entire spike protein, and the dominant responses fell in regions 160-218 and 743-854. Nearly half of unique spike-specific TCRs reportedly recognized epitopes outside regions mutated in the B.1.351 and B.1.1.7 variants. Spike-specific TCR breadth and depth rose significantly after two AZD1222 doses compared with day 0 and with MenACWY recipients.

The CDR3 regions of human TCRbeta chains were analyzed by immunosequencing. Per the original workflow: Repertoire TCRs were matched against a reference library of SARS-CoV-2-specific TCRs generated with the MIRA antigen-specificity platform. Breadth was defined as the fraction of unique TCRs that were SARS-CoV-2-associated. Depth was defined as the fraction of total T cells that were SARS-CoV-2-associated. Each spike-specific TCR was assigned to its reactive spike region and to a CD4 or CD8 class using the MIRA data. Log10-transformed breadth and depth values were compared by one-way ANOVA with Sidak's multiple comparisons tests. Not all clones reach the TCRdb copy of this immuneACCESS table, which keeps in-frame sequences only. Checked studies attribute under half of the gap to unresolved V genes and leave the rest unexplained. That table gives V, J and clone size, and the DNA gave D and trimming. The sample contains some 130,000 clones, approximately 85% of them found a single time. The ten largest clones represent roughly 1.6% of the sample.

Interpreted using the paper, the time point label stands for: baseline before first vaccination. Samples from vaccinated people were obtained from the UK trials COV001 and COV002, which included a single-blind randomized controlled phase 2/3 trial of AZD1222 (ChAdOx1 nCoV-19) in healthy adults. Trial participant PBMC samples were collected at day 0 and day 28 after the second dose for TCRbeta chain sequencing. Trimming takes 4 bases off V and 8 bases off J; junction bases not matched to a gene: 11. The CDR3 spans 15 residues, from the cysteine through the phenylalanine. Only the CDR3 DNA stays, 45 bases, in frame from base 1. CDR1 and CDR2 are drawn from the germline V gene: SGHAT, FQNNGV.

The input for sequencing was peripheral blood, taken on day 0 of AZD1222 vaccination. The sequence was collected from an adult in good health. The rearranged chain carries TRBV11-2 and TRBJ1-2, with TRBD1 matching 9 junction bases. The CDR3 sequence is CASSSGQGRAPGYTF. The nucleotides are TGTGCCAGCAGCTCGGGACAGGGCCGGGCTCCGGGCTACACCTTC.